This is a list of T cell receptor beta chains from one sample in a study of shared T cell receptors in the human thymus. Method: immunoSEQ multiplex PCR; TCRdb's copy keeps in-frame clones and lacks some. The table shows some 640,000 clones, with over 75% occurring only once. The same sample was also used in a study of human thymus T cells.

The sequenced sample was thymocytes. All receptors come from a boy under two years old with a congenital heart defect. Both conserved end residues are part of each CDR3. D genes are given only for firm matches. Clone size is stated in some rows and not others, as once, few, many or a class when expanded.

V gene: TRBV7-8; J gene: TRBJ2-1; clone size: -; D gene: TRBD2; CDR3 DNA: TGTGCCAGCAGCTTTAAGCGGGAGGGAAAGCCGAGCTCCTACAATGAGCAGTTCTTC; CDR3 protein: CASSFKREGKPSSYNEQFF
V gene: TRBV4-3; J gene: TRBJ2-2; clone size: few; D gene: -; CDR3 DNA: TGCGCCAGCAGCCAAGATTTGAGGGCCGGGGAGCTGTTTTTT; CDR3 protein: CASSQDLRAGELFF
V gene: TRBV4-3; J gene: TRBJ2-1; clone size: -; D gene: TRBD2; CDR3 DNA: TGCGCCAGCAGCCAAATCGGAAGTAGCGGGAGGGCCTACAATGAGCAGTTCTTC; CDR3 protein: CASSQIGSSGRAYNEQFF
V gene: TRBV6-4; J gene: TRBJ2-3; clone size: -; D gene: -; CDR3 DNA: TGTGCCAGCGGCCTGATCGGGGCGCCGGGACTTAACACAGATACGCAGTATTTT; CDR3 protein: CASGLIGAPGLNTDTQYF
V gene: TRBV28; J gene: TRBJ1-4; clone size: few; D gene: -; CDR3 DNA: TGTGCCAGCAGTTCCTCCCGCAGGGTTGATAATGAAAAACTGTTTTTT; CDR3 protein: CASSSSRRVDNEKLFF
V gene: TRBV7-2; J gene: TRBJ2-5; clone size: -; D gene: TRBD1; CDR3 DNA: TGTGCCAGCAGCTTATTGGCCAGGGGGAGCCAAGAGACCCAGTACTTC; CDR3 protein: CASSLLARGSQETQYF
V gene: TRBV6-1; J gene: TRBJ1-1; clone size: -; D gene: TRBD1; CDR3 DNA: TGTGCCAGCACCTTCGGACAGGGTCCACCTTCGGGAGCTTTCTTT; CDR3 protein: CASTFGQGPPSGAFF
V gene: TRBV7-8; J gene: TRBJ2-5; clone size: -; D gene: -; CDR3 DNA: TGTGCCAGCAGCTCAAGAGCCTATCAAGAGACCCAGTACTTC; CDR3 protein: CASSSRAYQETQYF
V gene: TRBV11-2; J gene: TRBJ2-7; clone size: -; D gene: -; CDR3 DNA: TGTGCCAGCAGCCTCGGTAGCTCCTACGAGCAGTACTTC; CDR3 protein: CASSLGSSYEQYF
V gene: TRBV28; J gene: TRBJ2-1; clone size: -; D gene: -; CDR3 DNA: TGTGCCAGCAGTTTTGTGGGCCAATCCTACAATGAGCAGTTCTTC; CDR3 protein: CASSFVGQSYNEQFF
V gene: TRBV6-1; J gene: TRBJ2-6; clone size: -; D gene: -; CDR3 DNA: TGTGCCAGCAGTGAAGAAGCTTCGGGCAACGTCCTGACTTTC; CDR3 protein: CASSEEASGNVLTF
V gene: TRBV27; J gene: TRBJ1-3; clone size: -; D gene: TRBD1; CDR3 DNA: TGTGCCAGCAAACAAGGGCAGGGGGCGCACACCATATATTTT; CDR3 protein: CASKQGQGAHTIYF
V gene: TRBV28; J gene: TRBJ1-2; clone size: -; D gene: -; CDR3 DNA: TGTGCCAGCAGTTTTGCGGGGGGTGGCTATGGCTACACCTTC; CDR3 protein: CASSFAGGGYGYTF
V gene: TRBV11-2; J gene: TRBJ1-4; clone size: -; D gene: -; CDR3 DNA: TGTGCCAGCAGCCCAGGGGTCCCCGGGGATGAAAAACTGTTTTTT; CDR3 protein: CASSPGVPGDEKLFF
V gene: TRBV27; J gene: TRBJ2-7; clone size: -; D gene: -; CDR3 DNA: TGTGCCAGCAGTTTAATAAATTCCCACGAGCAGTACTTC; CDR3 protein: CASSLINSHEQYF
V gene: TRBV28; J gene: TRBJ1-4; clone size: -; D gene: -; CDR3 DNA: TGTGCCAGCAGTTTACTAAATACGGACTGGGTTGAAAAACTGTTTTTT; CDR3 protein: CASSLLNTDWVEKLFF
V gene: TRBV14; J gene: TRBJ1-2; clone size: -; D gene: -; CDR3 DNA: TGTGCCAGCAGCCAATTAGACAGGACCTATGGCTACACCTTC; CDR3 protein: CASSQLDRTYGYTF
V gene: TRBV9; J gene: TRBJ2-2; clone size: -; D gene: TRBD2; CDR3 DNA: TGTGCCAGCAGCCCAGGACTAGCGGGGGGAAACACCGGGGAGCTGTTTTTT; CDR3 protein: CASSPGLAGGNTGELFF
V gene: TRBV12-5; J gene: TRBJ2-4; clone size: -; D gene: TRBD1; CDR3 DNA: TGTGCTAGTGGTTTGTTCTTTGGGGTGCAGGGGGTAGCCAAAAACATTCAGTACTTC; CDR3 protein: CASGLFFGVQGVAKNIQYF
V gene: TRBV4-3; J gene: TRBJ1-2; clone size: -; D gene: TRBD1; CDR3 DNA: TGCGCCAGCAGCCAAGAGAATCGGGACAGGCATGGCTACACCTTC; CDR3 protein: CASSQENRDRHGYTF
V gene: TRBV5-1; J gene: TRBJ2-1; clone size: -; D gene: -; CDR3 DNA: TGCGCCAGCAGCTCAATACCGTTATGGCCCTACAATGAGCAGTTCTTC; CDR3 protein: CASSSIPLWPYNEQFF
V gene: TRBV20-1; J gene: TRBJ2-2; clone size: -; D gene: -; CDR3 DNA: TGCAGTGCTCCCGGGGCCGGGGAGCTGTTTTTT; CDR3 protein: CSAPGAGELFF
V gene: TRBV6-1; J gene: TRBJ1-3; clone size: -; D gene: TRBD1; CDR3 DNA: TGTGCCAGCAGTGTTGACGCCCGGCCGGGACAGGGCTTCTCTGGAAACACCATATATTTT; CDR3 protein: CASSVDARPGQGFSGNTIYF
V gene: TRBV10-3; J gene: TRBJ1-6; clone size: -; D gene: TRBD1; CDR3 DNA: TGTGCCATCAGTCGGGGACAGGTTAATTCACCCCTCCACTTT; CDR3 protein: CAISRGQVNSPLHF
V gene: TRBV28; J gene: TRBJ2-7; clone size: -; D gene: TRBD1; CDR3 DNA: TGTGCCAGCAATACCGGGACAGCCGTCTACGAGCAGTACTTC; CDR3 protein: CASNTGTAVYEQYF
V gene: TRBV4-3; J gene: TRBJ1-1; clone size: -; D gene: -; CDR3 DNA: TGCGCCAGCAGCCAAGAATTGTGGCGGGGACCGAACACTGAAGCTTTCTTT; CDR3 protein: CASSQELWRGPNTEAFF
V gene: TRBV5-1; J gene: TRBJ2-7; clone size: -; D gene: -; CDR3 DNA: TGCGCCAGCAGCTTGATTTCAAGGGGATCCAACTACGAGCAGTACTTC; CDR3 protein: CASSLISRGSNYEQYF
V gene: TRBV10-3; J gene: TRBJ2-2; clone size: -; D gene: TRBD1; CDR3 DNA: TGTGCCATCAGTGAGCCCGGGACAGGGGATCCCGGGGAGCTGTTTTTT; CDR3 protein: CAISEPGTGDPGELFF
V gene: TRBV6-5; J gene: TRBJ2-1; clone size: few; D gene: TRBD1; CDR3 DNA: TGTGCCAGCAGCCCATCCGACAGGGCCTACAATGAGCAGTTCTTC; CDR3 protein: CASSPSDRAYNEQFF
V gene: TRBV7-9; J gene: TRBJ1-5; clone size: -; D gene: -; CDR3 DNA: TGTGCCAGCAGCCCTACAGGAAATCAGCCCCAGCATTTT; CDR3 protein: CASSPTGNQPQHF
V gene: TRBV6-4; J gene: TRBJ2-1; clone size: -; D gene: -; CDR3 DNA: TGTGCCAGCAGTGACTCAGTTCCCTTAGAGCGCGGTCTCGAGCAGTTCTTC; CDR3 protein: CASSDSVPLERGLEQFF
V gene: TRBV7-2; J gene: TRBJ1-2; clone size: -; D gene: TRBD1; CDR3 DNA: TGTGCCAGCAGCTTAAAGCGGCAGGGGGTCGGTTCGGTCTATGGCTACACCTTC; CDR3 protein: CASSLKRQGVGSVYGYTF
V gene: TRBV27; J gene: TRBJ1-4; clone size: once; D gene: TRBD1; CDR3 DNA: TGTGCCAGCAGTCGCGGACAGGGGGAAGAAAAACTGTTTTTT; CDR3 protein: CASSRGQGEEKLFF
V gene: TRBV7-9; J gene: TRBJ2-7; clone size: -; D gene: TRBD1; CDR3 DNA: TGTGCCAGCAGCTCGGACAGGGGAGACTCTTACGAGCAGTACTTC; CDR3 protein: CASSSDRGDSYEQYF
V gene: TRBV9; J gene: TRBJ2-2; clone size: once; D gene: TRBD2; CDR3 DNA: TGTGCCAGCAGCGTAGTCGGCGGGGGGGGCACCGGGGAGCTGTTTTTT; CDR3 protein: CASSVVGGGGTGELFF
V gene: TRBV7-2; J gene: TRBJ2-7; clone size: few; D gene: -; CDR3 DNA: TGTGCCAGCAGCCCTCGGACTACGCTTAGCTCCTACGAGCAGTACTTC; CDR3 protein: CASSPRTTLSSYEQYF
V gene: TRBV11-2; J gene: TRBJ2-3; clone size: few; D gene: -; CDR3 DNA: TGTGCCAGCAGCTTTCGAGGGTCGATCGCAGATACGCAGTATTTT; CDR3 protein: CASSFRGSIADTQYF
V gene: TRBV15; J gene: TRBJ2-7; clone size: -; D gene: TRBD2; CDR3 DNA: TGTGCCACCAGCACGGAAGTAGCGGGCCCCTACGAGCAGTACTTC; CDR3 protein: CATSTEVAGPYEQYF
V gene: TRBV6-5; J gene: TRBJ2-3; clone size: -; D gene: -; CDR3 DNA: TGTGCCAGCAGTTACTCTCCGCGGAGCACAGATACGCAGTATTTT; CDR3 protein: CASSYSPRSTDTQYF
V gene: TRBV6-1; J gene: TRBJ2-7; clone size: -; D gene: -; CDR3 DNA: TGTGCCAGCAGTGAGATCGGGGAAGGAGAGCAGTACTTC; CDR3 protein: CASSEIGEGEQYF
V gene: TRBV28; J gene: TRBJ1-4; clone size: -; D gene: -; CDR3 DNA: TGTGCCAGCAGGCGCCCGGACAGAAGTAATGAAAAACTGTTTTTT; CDR3 protein: CASRRPDRSNEKLFF
V gene: TRBV28; J gene: TRBJ1-2; clone size: -; D gene: -; CDR3 DNA: TGTGCCAGCAGGCCCGGGCCACCCGGACAGAAATCAGACTATGGCTACACCTTC; CDR3 protein: CASRPGPPGQKSDYGYTF
V gene: TRBV29-1; J gene: TRBJ2-2; clone size: -; D gene: -; CDR3 DNA: TGCAGCGTTGAAAGGGCGGGGCCCACCGGGGAGCTGTTTTTT; CDR3 protein: CSVERAGPTGELFF
V gene: TRBV20-1; J gene: TRBJ2-7; clone size: -; D gene: -; CDR3 DNA: TGCAGTGCTAGAGAACAGGTGGAGCAGTACTTC; CDR3 protein: CSAREQVEQYF
V gene: TRBV4-1; J gene: TRBJ2-7; clone size: -; D gene: TRBD2; CDR3 DNA: TGCGCCAGCAGCCAAGCTCCCTGGACTAGCGGGGCAGCTTTACCCGTCGAGCAGTACTTC; CDR3 protein: CASSQAPWTSGAALPVEQYF
V gene: TRBV29-1; J gene: TRBJ2-1; clone size: -; D gene: TRBD2; CDR3 DNA: TGCAGCGGTCATAGCGGGAGGACCTACAATGAGCAGTTCTTC; CDR3 protein: CSGHSGRTYNEQFF
V gene: TRBV14; J gene: TRBJ2-6; clone size: once; D gene: TRBD2; CDR3 DNA: TGTGCCAGCAGCCAAAGGCAGGGTGCCGGGGGGGGGCTCTCTGGGGCCAACGTCCTGACTTTC; CDR3 protein: CASSQRQGAGGGLSGANVLTF
V gene: TRBV21-1; J gene: TRBJ2-5; clone size: -; D gene: -; CDR3 DNA: TGTGCCAGCAGCAAGGCGGGGGCGGAGCAAGAGACCCAGTACTTC; CDR3 protein: CASSKAGAEQETQYF
V gene: TRBV4-3; J gene: TRBJ2-7; clone size: -; D gene: -; CDR3 DNA: TGCGCCAGCAGCCAAGATACGGGGAGAGCCGAGCAGTACTTC; CDR3 protein: CASSQDTGRAEQYF
V gene: TRBV28; J gene: TRBJ1-1; clone size: -; D gene: -; CDR3 DNA: TGTGCCAGCAGTTTATGTCAGGGGATGAACACTGAAGCTTTCTTT; CDR3 protein: CASSLCQGMNTEAFF
V gene: TRBV14; J gene: TRBJ2-3; clone size: once; D gene: -; CDR3 DNA: TGTGCCAGCAGCCACCCCGGGAGTCATACAGATACGCAGTATTTT; CDR3 protein: CASSHPGSHTDTQYF
V gene: TRBV18; J gene: TRBJ1-6; clone size: -; D gene: -; CDR3 DNA: TGTGCCAGCTCACCCCCAGGGGCCTTTGATTCACCCCTCCACTTT; CDR3 protein: CASSPPGAFDSPLHF
V gene: TRBV28; J gene: TRBJ2-1; clone size: -; D gene: -; CDR3 DNA: TGTGCCAGCAGTCTGCGCGGGGAGCAGTTCTTC; CDR3 protein: CASSLRGEQFF
V gene: TRBV4-3; J gene: TRBJ2-1; clone size: -; D gene: -; CDR3 DNA: TGCGCCAGCAGCCAGCGGGTTAGCTCCTACAATGAGCAGTTCTTC; CDR3 protein: CASSQRVSSYNEQFF